The rows below give T cell receptor beta chains drawn from one sample of a study of blood T cell repertoires in COVID-19. The table came from immunoSEQ multiplex PCR; TCRdb's copy has only in-frame clones and leaves some out. The sample lists a few hundred thousand clones, approximately 83% occurring once. Sequencing used peripheral blood. These receptors all come from a woman aged 50 to 60 with acute or convalescent COVID-19. Each CDR3 is given with its conserved first and last residue.

V: TRBV27
J: TRBJ1-5
CDR3: CASSLLGGVSNQPQHF

V: TRBV24-1
J: TRBJ2-3
CDR3: CATSVPGVSTDTQYF

V: TRBV11-2
J: TRBJ1-3
CDR3: CASSLGASSGNTIYF

V: TRBV10-3
J: TRBJ2-2
CDR3: CAISPLASGELFF

V: TRBV12-5
J: TRBJ1-2
CDR3: CASARSGTIGYTF

V: TRBV2
J: TRBJ2-1
CDR3: CAAAGVLSNEQFF

V: TRBV7-2
J: TRBJ1-1
CDR3: CASSLVAGTNTEAFF

V: TRBV3-1/TRBV3-2
J: TRBJ1-2
CDR3: CASSQDSRRGGGYGYTF

V: TRBV29-1
J: TRBJ2-7
CDR3: CSVVGREAHYEQYF

V: TRBV7-2
J: TRBJ2-1
CDR3: CASSSGLVHPDEQFF

V: TRBV7-2
J: TRBJ2-3
CDR3: CASSTTTDTQYF

V: TRBV4-1
J: TRBJ1-1
CDR3: CASSQVISVTEAFF

V: TRBV5-4
J: TRBJ2-1
CDR3: CASSLGPNVDEQFF

V: TRBV19
J: TRBJ1-1
CDR3: CASSIGYTGALPFF

V: TRBV6-5
J: TRBJ1-1
CDR3: CASSRSPGNTEAFF

V: TRBV12-3/TRBV12-4
J: TRBJ2-2
CDR3: CASRNQAGELFF

V: TRBV14
J: TRBJ1-2
CDR3: CASSHSNYGYTF

V: TRBV29-1
J: TRBJ1-2
CDR3: CSVEVVTPYGYTF

V: TRBV19
J: TRBJ1-1
CDR3: CASTPQTGTLNTEAFF

V: TRBV4-3
J: TRBJ1-3
CDR3: CASSQDSGQLVSGNTIYF

V: TRBV7-8
J: TRBJ1-1
CDR3: CASSLIPGRENTEAFF

V: TRBV19
J: TRBJ2-6
CDR3: CASSIGGTRGANVLTF

V: TRBV9
J: TRBJ2-1
CDR3: CASSPPPGGTYNEQFF

V: TRBV18
J: TRBJ2-7
CDR3: CASSPASGQPYEQYF

V: TRBV7-9
J: TRBJ1-5
CDR3: CAVGQGPEGNQPQHF

V: TRBV19
J: TRBJ1-1
CDR3: CASSIRENTEAFF

V: TRBV5-4
J: TRBJ2-7
CDR3: CASSSQGREQYF

V: TRBV11-3
J: TRBJ1-6
CDR3: CASSLSGQGNSPLHF

V: TRBV19
J: TRBJ1-5
CDR3: CASSPGSNQPQHF

V: TRBV30
J: TRBJ2-7
CDR3: CAWSNGVTYEQYF

V: TRBV10-3
J: TRBJ1-4
CDR3: CAISAFSGEKLFF

V: TRBV5-1
J: TRBJ2-1
CDR3: CASSLASGAFNEQFF

V: TRBV6-5
J: TRBJ1-4
CDR3: CASSQRGSNEKLFF

V: TRBV11-3
J: TRBJ2-1
CDR3: CASSAGTGGYNEQFF

V: TRBV7-2
J: TRBJ1-3
CDR3: CASSFGQHSGNTIYF

V: TRBV5-8
J: TRBJ2-2
CDR3: CASRGQGNFGELFF

V: TRBV19
J: TRBJ1-2
CDR3: CASSIPPQSGGYTF